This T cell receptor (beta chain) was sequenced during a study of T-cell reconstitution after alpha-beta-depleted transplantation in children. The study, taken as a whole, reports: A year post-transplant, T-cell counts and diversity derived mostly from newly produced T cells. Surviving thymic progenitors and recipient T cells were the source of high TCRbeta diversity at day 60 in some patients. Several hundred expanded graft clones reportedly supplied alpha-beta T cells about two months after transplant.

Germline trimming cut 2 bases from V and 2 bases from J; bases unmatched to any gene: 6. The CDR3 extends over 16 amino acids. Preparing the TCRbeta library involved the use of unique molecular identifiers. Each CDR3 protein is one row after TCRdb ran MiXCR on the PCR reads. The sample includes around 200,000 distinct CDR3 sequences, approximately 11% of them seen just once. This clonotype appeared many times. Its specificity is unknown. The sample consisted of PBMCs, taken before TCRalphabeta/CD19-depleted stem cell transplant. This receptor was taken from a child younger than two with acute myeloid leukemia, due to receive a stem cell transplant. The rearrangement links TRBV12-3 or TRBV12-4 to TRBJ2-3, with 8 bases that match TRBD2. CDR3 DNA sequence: TGTGCCAGCAGTTTAATAACGGGGGGGACCACAGATACGCAGTATTTT. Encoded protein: CASSLITGGTTDTQYF.